This T cell receptor beta chain emerged from a study of CXCR3-negative and CXCR3-positive naive CD8 T cells. Points from the study as a whole: For memory CD8+ cells diversity was much lower, but both naive subsets had comparably high diversity. The study found that naive CXCR3-negative and CXCR3-positive cells shared TRBV-TRBJ usage, while memory cells differed. When CXCR3-positive naive cells were set against CXCR3-negative naive cells, the former had more hydrophobic TRB CDR3s.

As concerns this clonotype: Its cognate antigen is unknown.

Germline V lookup: CDR1 SGDLS, CDR2 YYNGEE. This CDR3 is built from 17 residues. Via 5' RACE with UMI labels, TRB cDNA libraries were prepared. TCRdb re-called the 5' RACE reads; every CDR3 protein appears as one record, without DNA. The repertoire table contains under 75,000 distinct CDR3 sequences. This receptor was taken from a human donor in good health. Some clones in this sample may be carry-over from other donors' samples. Input material: naive CXCR3+ CD8+ T cells from blood. Subset given: CD45RO-CCR7+CD27+CD95- naive CD8+ T cells expressing CXCR3 (TNR3+). The rearrangement uses TRBV9 and TRBJ2-1; TCRdb indicates TRBD2, and absent DNA this call remains unverified. CDR3 in amino acids: CASSVAGSGTSDNEQFF.